What follows are 27 T cell receptor beta chains derived from one specimen sequenced in a study of Graves' ophthalmopathy and Graves' hyperthyroidism. RNA transcripts were the source from which TCR beta CDR3 regions were amplified. RT-PCR with HTBI primers came first, then second-round multiplex PCR. In TCRdb, the multiplex PCR reads were re-called with MiXCR into one record per CDR3 protein. The sample shows under 250,000 distinct CDR3 sequences, over 25% of them seen only once. The specimen was peripheral blood. These receptors were collected from a man aged 45-65 years with Graves' ophthalmopathy.

The chain links TRBV20-1 to TRBJ1-2; no firm D call. Germline lookup yields CDR1 DFQATT and CDR2 SNEGSKA (reference sequence). This CDR3 comprises 11 residues. With 7 bases removed from V and 2 bases from J, the gap between germline ends came to 8 bases. CDR3 in amino acids: CSDVPNYGYTF. Written as DNA, the CDR3 is TGCAGTGATGTCCCAAACTATGGCTACACCTTC.

This clonotype was detected only a few times. The chain has TRBV6-2 or TRBV6-3 and TRBJ1-1; D remains unclear. Germline CDR1 reads MNHEY; CDR2 reads SVGEGT. This CDR3 is built from 16 residues. V lost 2 bases and J lost 7, with 20 bases in between. The CDR3: CASSYQINQLTDEAFF. The CDR3 DNA follows: TGTGCCAGCAGTTACCAGATAAACCAATTGACGGATGAAGCTTTCTTT.

This clonotype was seen ten or more times. The chain links TRBV29-1 to TRBJ2-7; 10 bases fit TRBD1. The CDR3 extends over 15 amino acids. The germline V gene encodes CDR1 SQVTM and CDR2 ANQGSEA. Germline trimming cut 1 base from V and 4 bases from J; bases unmatched to any gene: 7. The CDR3: CSVEGTLDRGYEQYF. CDR3 DNA sequence: TGCAGCGTTGAAGGGACTTTGGACAGGGGGTACGAGCAGTACTTC.

This clonotype was counted between two and nine times. The rearrangement links TRBV6-2 or TRBV6-3 to TRBJ2-7, with D possibly being TRBD1 (6 bases). CDR3 length: 13 residues. Trimming pared 4 bases from V and 7 bases from J, leaving 14 bases between. The germline CDR1 and CDR2 sequences are MNHEY and SVGEGT. The CDR3 reads CASSFTGRGEQYF. The CDR3 DNA follows: TGTGCCAGCAGTTTTACAGGGAGAGGAGAGCAGTACTTC.

In this sample, this clonotype turned up many times. The DNA of the CDR3 is TGTGCCAGCAGTCGGGGACTACAAAACCAAGAGACCCAGTACTTC. Translating gives CASSRGLQNQETQYF. The genes are TRBV6-2 or TRBV6-3 and TRBJ2-5, with 7 bases lining up with TRBD2. The CDR3 has 15 amino acids. Germline lookup yields CDR1 MNHEY and CDR2 SVGEGT. After removal of 5 bases from V and 0 bases from J, the junction contained 6 bases not matched to a gene.

This clonotype was counted many times. The chain joins TRBV6-1 to TRBJ2-5; D is ambiguous. Between the trimmed V and J ends, which lost 8 bases and 0 bases, there was a span of 7 bases. This CDR3 is 12 amino acids long. From germline, CDR1 is MNHNS and CDR2 SASEGT. The CDR3 is CASELYQETQYF. Here the CDR3 DNA reads TGTGCCAGCGAGTTGTACCAAGAGACCCAGTACTTC.

The sample holds many counts of this clonotype. The V gene is TRBV5-4, the J gene TRBJ2-5; 15 bases fit TRBD2. V was clipped by 6 bases and J by 4 bases; unmatched bases: 10. Germline lookup yields CDR1 SGHNT and CDR2 YYREEE (reference sequence). The CDR3 extends over 17 amino acids. The CDR3 loop reads CASNGGLAGGLGETQYF. The CDR3 bases are TGTGCCAGCAATGGGGGACTAGCGGGAGGTTTAGGAGAGACCCAGTACTTC. Full variable domain (outside the CDR3, taken from reference TRBV5-4 and TRBJ2-5): ETGVTQSPTHLIKTRGQQVTLRCSSQSGHNTVSWYQQALGQGPQFIFQYYREEENGRGNFPPRFSGLQFPNYSSELNVNALELDDSALYLCASNGGLAGGLGETQYFGPGTRLLVL.

Ten or more counts support this clonotype. V is TRBV7-8 and J is TRBJ1-5; no clear D gene. The CDR3 has 12 amino acids. Germline V gene lookup returns CDR1 SGHVS and CDR2 FQNEAQ. The V end was cut by 0 bases, the J end by 9 bases, with 6 bases between. The CDR3 DNA reads as TGTGCCAGCAGCTTAGCGGCTGGGCCCCAGCATTTT. Its protein is CASSLAAGPQHF.

This clonotype appeared many times. The J gene is TRBJ2-2, the V gene TRBV6-4; 11 positions agree with TRBD2. J gave up 0 bases and V 3 bases, and 0 bases lay outside the gene matches. The germline gives CDR1 MRHNA, CDR2 SNTAGT. The CDR3 spans 16 residues. The CDR3 coding sequence is TGTGCCAGCAGTGAGGGACTAGCGGCGAACACCGGGGAGCTGTTTTTT. This translates into CASSEGLAANTGELFF.

V is TRBV19 and J is TRBJ2-7; D tentatively reads TRBD1 or TRBD2 (5 bases each). V dropped 11 bases and J dropped 2 bases, with 16 bases sitting between them. The CDR3 loop spans 13 amino acids. Germline loops: CDR1 LNHDA, CDR2 SQIVND (reference sequence). Written as DNA, the CDR3 is TGTGCCTGGAATCCAGGGACGACCTACGAGCAGTACTTC. Translated: CAWNPGTTYEQYF.

Ten or more counts support this clonotype. The chain combines TRBV7-9 with TRBJ2-7; D might be TRBD1 (6 bases). Germline V gene lookup returns CDR1 SEHNR and CDR2 FQNEAQ (reference sequence). Between the trimmed V and J ends, which lost 3 bases and 2 bases, there was a span of 11 bases. This CDR3 region has 14 residues. As DNA, the CDR3 is TGTGCCAGCAGCTTCTTACAGGGTCCCTACGAGCAGTACTTC. Translating it yields CASSFLQGPYEQYF.

This clonotype was observed many times. The chain uses TRBV6-2 or TRBV6-3 and TRBJ2-2, with 7 nucleotides matching TRBD2. With 5 bases clipped from V and 4 bases from J, the junction kept 4 bases outside the gene matches. Germline V CDR1 and CDR2: MNHEY, SVGEGT. The CDR3 spans 14 residues. In DNA form, the CDR3 reads TGTGCCAGCAGTGGAGCGGGGATCACCGGGGAGCTGTTTTTT. It codes for CASSGAGITGELFF.

The table lists this clonotype with many counts. The rearrangement links TRBV28 to TRBJ2-2; a weak D match, TRBD1 (6 bases). Germline CDR1 and CDR2: MDHEN and SYDVKM. The CDR3 totals 14 residues. Trimming left V 5 bases short and J 7 bases short, with 14 bases between. Written as DNA, the CDR3 is TGTGCCAGCAGTCCCGACAGGTCGGGCGGGGAGCTGTTTTTT. Amino acid sequence: CASSPDRSGGELFF.

The rearrangement joins TRBV12-3 or TRBV12-4 to TRBJ1-5, with 9 bases matching TRBD1. CDR3 length: 15 residues. The V and J ends lost 4 bases and 6 bases, in that order; junction bases with no gene match: 7. In nucleotides, the CDR3 is TGTGCCAGCAGTTCGCGACAGGGGGTGGTTCAGCCCCAGCATTTT. Amino acid sequence: CASSSRQGVVQPQHF.

This clonotype appeared a single time. The V call is TRBV12-3 or TRBV12-4, the J call TRBJ2-7; 10 bases map to TRBD1. V trimming: 3 bases; J trimming: 2 bases; junction bases outside the gene matches: 4. CDR3 length equals 15 residues. Written as DNA, the CDR3 is TGTGCCAGCAGTTTGACAGGACAGGGGGCCTACGAGCAGTACTTC. Translating gives CASSLTGQGAYEQYF.

This rearrangement joins TRBV6-2 or TRBV6-3 to TRBJ1-1; 7 bases are a match to TRBD1. Trimming removed 2 bases from V and 7 bases from J; junction bases left unmatched: 7. This CDR3 spans 14 amino acids. The germline V gene has CDR1 MNHEY and CDR2 SVGEGT. In DNA, the CDR3 is TGTGCCAGCAGTTACGGGGGGACAGCCAATGAAGCTTTCTTT. Its translation is CASSYGGTANEAFF.

The rearrangement links TRBV6-5 to TRBJ2-5, with 10 bases identical to TRBD2. Germline CDR1 is MNHEY and CDR2 is SVGAGI. This CDR3 region has 15 residues. V dropped 2 bases and J dropped 5; count of bases not matched to a gene: 5. The CDR3 DNA reads as TGTGCCAGCAGTTACGCTAGCGGGAGTCCGGAGACCCAGTACTTC. Translating gives CASSYASGSPETQYF.

The gene calls are TRBV6-1 and TRBJ1-2; TRBD1 agrees at 11 bases. The CDR3 extends over 15 amino acids. With V trimmed by 8 bases and J by 2 bases, 7 bases remained unmatched. The germline V gene encodes CDR1 MNHNS and CDR2 SASEGT. Written as DNA, the CDR3 is TGTGCCAGCGGCCGGGACAGGGGGGGAAACTATGGCTACACCTTC. Protein product: CASGRDRGGNYGYTF.

The table lists this clonotype with many counts. V gene TRBV6-1 combines with J gene TRBJ1-1, with D unresolved. CDR1 is MNHNS, CDR2 SASEGT, per germline. The CDR3 spans 15 residues. V lost 3 bases and J lost 3, with 14 bases in between. The CDR3 region has the DNA TGTGCCAGCAGTGAGGGAGTCATAGGTGACACTGAAGCTTTCTTT. Its protein product is CASSEGVIGDTEAFF.

As for this clonotype: Sequence at one end of the junction differs from germline and may be a read error. The chain couples TRBV28 to TRBJ1-1; no clear D. Germline lookup yields CDR1 MDHEN and CDR2 SYDVKM. This CDR3 is built from 12 residues. In nucleotides, the CDR3 is TGTGCCGGCAGTTTACAGACGGCTGAAGCTTTCTTT. Its protein product is CAGSLQTAEAFF.

This clonotype was detected ten times or more. This rearrangement joins TRBV6-1 to TRBJ1-2; TRBD1 agrees at 8 bases. The CDR3 totals 13 residues. CDR1 is MNHNS and CDR2 is SASEGT in the germline V gene. The trim removed 4 bases at V and 6 bases at J, leaving 4 bases unmatched. The CDR3, as DNA: TGTGCCAGCAGTGCACAGGGGGTTCATGGCTACACCTTC. It codes for CASSAQGVHGYTF.

In this sample, this clonotype turned up many times. The chain couples TRBV28 to TRBJ1-3; D remains ambiguous. Trimming took off 6 bases at V and 2 bases at J, with 11 bases between the two ends. CDR1 is MDHEN, CDR2 SYDVKM, per germline. This CDR3 contains 14 residues. The CDR3 here is CASRTLVAGNTIYF. In DNA, the CDR3 is TGTGCCAGCAGGACCCTAGTTGCTGGAAACACCATATATTTT.

This chain connects TRBV7-2 to TRBJ2-5; tentative D call: TRBD2 (5 bases). This CDR3 spans 14 amino acids. With 5 bases removed from V and 1 base from J, the gap between germline ends came to 11 bases. In germline, CDR1 is SGHTA, CDR2 FQGNSA. Written as DNA, the CDR3 is TGTGCCAGCAGCCAAGTGGACTTCCAAGAGACCCAGTACTTC. It specifies CASSQVDFQETQYF.

This clonotype showed up many times. The rearrangement uses TRBV5-1 and TRBJ1-6, with unresolved D. The CDR3 length is 13 residues. Germline V lookup: CDR1 SGHRS, CDR2 YFSETQ. V dropped 3 bases and J dropped 7 bases, with 8 bases sitting between them. As DNA, the CDR3 is TGCGCCAGCAGCTCAGGACCAAATTCACCCCTCCACTTT. Amino acid sequence: CASSSGPNSPLHF.

This clonotype was observed a few times. The V call is TRBV7-2, the J call TRBJ1-1; tentatively, D is TRBD1 (6 bases). V shed 5 bases and J shed 0 bases, with 10 bases lying between them. CDR1 and CDR2 (germline): SGHTA, FQGNSA. The CDR3 totals 14 residues. CDR3 nucleotides: TGTGCCAGCAGCCCCACAGGGATGAACACTGAAGCTTTCTTT. This codes for CASSPTGMNTEAFF.

Many counts were recorded for this clonotype. The chain carries TRBV3-1 and TRBJ1-1; D possibly corresponds to TRBD1 (5 bases). V lost 0 bases and J lost 4, with 9 bases in between. The CDR3 spans 14 residues. Germline V gene data show CDR1 as LGHDT and CDR2 as YNNKEL (reference sequence). The CDR3 reads CASSQEGGRTEAFF. The CDR3 region has the DNA TGTGCCAGCAGCCAAGAGGGGGGACGCACTGAAGCTTTCTTT.

This clonotype was counted many times. This chain uses TRBV12-3 or TRBV12-4 with TRBJ1-5; D remains unclear. Trimming shortened V by 4 bases and J by 0 bases, and 10 bases separated the two germline ends. CDR3 size: 15 residues. CDR3: CASSWTANSNQPQHF. CDR3 DNA: TGTGCCAGCAGTTGGACGGCTAATAGCAATCAGCCCCAGCATTTT.